Listed below are T cell receptor beta chains from one sample, sequenced in a study. MiXCR, applied by TCRdb to the 5' RACE reads, yields one record per CDR3 protein. The table has about 62,000 distinct CDR3 sequences, roughly 30% seen once. The sequencing sample was made of tumor-infiltrating naive CD4+ T cells sorted from the breast tumor. All receptors come from a female donor with breast cancer. Each CDR3 is given with its conserved first and last residue. A D gene is named only where the DNA matches it firmly. Clone size appears in some rows only: once, few, many, or a class for an expanded clone.

CDR3nt | CDR3aa | j_gene | v_gene | abundance | d_gene
TGCGCCAGCAGCCTTCGACAGGGGAGCGCAACTAATGAAAAACTGTTTTTT | CASSLRQGSATNEKLFF | TRBJ1-4 | TRBV4-1 | many | TRBD1
TGTGCTAGCAGCCTCGACAGGGGCACCGGGGAGCTGTTTTTT | CASSLDRGTGELFF | TRBJ2-2 | TRBV7-7 | few | TRBD1
TGTGCCAGCAATCTCGGGGGGCAAAATCAGCCCCAGCATTTT | CASNLGGQNQPQHF | TRBJ1-5 | TRBV12-3/TRBV12-4 | many | NA
TGTGCCAGCAGCCGGACGGCAGGGGGCGATTCACCCCTCCACTTT | CASSRTAGGDSPLHF | TRBJ1-6 | TRBV5-4 | NA | TRBD1
TGCGCCAGCAGCCCGGGACAGGCTGGCTACACCTTC | CASSPGQAGYTF | TRBJ1-2 | TRBV5-1 | few | TRBD1
TGTGCCAGCAGTTTAAATCAGGGAAACACTGAAGCTTTCTTT | CASSLNQGNTEAFF | TRBJ1-1 | TRBV12-3/TRBV12-4 | few | NA
TGCGCCAGCAGCTCGGAAATACAAGGACTAGCGGGGAATGAGCAGTTCTTC | CASSSEIQGLAGNEQFF | TRBJ2-1 | TRBV5-1 | few | TRBD2
TGTGCCGGCAGTGGCCGGGACAGGGGTGCCGGGGAGCTGTTTTTT | CAGSGRDRGAGELFF | TRBJ2-2 | TRBV6-1 | NA | TRBD1
TGTGCCAGCAGCCCTAGCGGGAGCACAGATACGCAGTATTTT | CASSPSGSTDTQYF | TRBJ2-3 | TRBV7-9 | many | TRBD2
TGTGCCAGCAGTTTACCAGGGCTCACTGAAGCTTTCTTT | CASSLPGLTEAFF | TRBJ1-1 | TRBV12-3/TRBV12-4 | NA | NA
TGCGCCAGCCGAAAGGACCTCTCCACTGGTGTCTACACCTTC | CASRKDLSTGVYTF | TRBJ1-2 | TRBV5-1 | few | NA
TGCGCCAGCAGCGTCGGGACAGGCAATCAGCCCCAGCATTTT | CASSVGTGNQPQHF | TRBJ1-5 | TRBV5-1 | NA | TRBD1
TGTGCCAGCAGCTTAGGGAGGCAGGGTGGGTTCTTC | CASSLGRQGGFF | TRBJ2-1 | TRBV7-9 | few | NA
TGTGCCAGCAGCTCCCAAGCGGGAGTCGCAGATACGCAGTATTTT | CASSSQAGVADTQYF | TRBJ2-3 | TRBV7-2 | NA | TRBD2
TGCGCCAGCAGCCAAACCCGCCTTGGACAGGGGATCGACACCGGGGAGCTGTTTTTT | CASSQTRLGQGIDTGELFF | TRBJ2-2 | TRBV4-1 | NA | TRBD1
TGCAGTGCTAGAGTGCAGGTCACAGATACGCAGTATTTT | CSARVQVTDTQYF | TRBJ2-3 | TRBV20-1 | NA | NA
TGTGCCAACAGTGAAACAGGGAGATCAGAGACCCAGTACTTC | CANSETGRSETQYF | TRBJ2-5 | TRBV25-1 | NA | NA
TGTGCCAGCAGGGGGGGAAACACCATATATTTT | CASRGGNTIYF | TRBJ1-3 | TRBV25-1 | NA | NA
TGTGCCAGCCCTTCTTCCCTCACAGGGGAAGGATTAGCTTTCTTT | CASPSSLTGEGLAFF | TRBJ1-1 | TRBV2 | many | TRBD1
TGTGCCAGCAGCTTTCGGTTGACGGAGACCCAGTACTTC | CASSFRLTETQYF | TRBJ2-5 | TRBV7-2 | many | NA
TGCGCCAGCAGTGAGATCAGCAACGAGCAGTACTTC | CASSEISNEQYF | TRBJ2-7 | TRBV10-2 | NA | NA
TGCGCCAGCAGCTTGGGCCTAGTCGGTGGAGATACGCAGTATTTT | CASSLGLVGGDTQYF | TRBJ2-3 | TRBV5-1 | few | NA
TGCAGTGCCAGTCCAGGGTTCAGAACAGATACGCAGTATTTT | CSASPGFRTDTQYF | TRBJ2-3 | TRBV20-1 | NA | NA
TGTGCCAGCAGCTTGGCCGTTTCAGCCTCCTACGAGCAGTACTTC | CASSLAVSASYEQYF | TRBJ2-7 | TRBV5-5 | few | NA
TGTGCCAGCAGCGTAGTTGGCTACCACCCTGAGGCCCAGTACTTC | CASSVVGYHPEAQYF | TRBJ2-5 | TRBV9 | few | NA
TGCGCCAGCAGCCAAGGATTGCGGGAAGAGACCCAGTACTTC | CASSQGLREETQYF | TRBJ2-5 | TRBV4-3 | NA | NA
TGCGCCAGCAGCCCGGGCGGGACAGCCAATTCACCCCTCCACTTT | CASSPGGTANSPLHF | TRBJ1-6 | TRBV5-1 | many | TRBD1
TGTGCCAGCAGCTTATACGGGACATTGAACACTGAAGCTTCCTTT | CASSLYGTLNTEASF | TRBJ1-1 | TRBV7-9 | NA | NA
TGTGCCAGCAGCTTATTGAGGGAGTTTGAGCAGTTCTTC | CASSLLREFEQFF | TRBJ2-1 | TRBV7-2 | few | NA
TGTGCCAGCAGCTTAAGGCTCGTGGGTAGCGGGAGTCGCGGGGAGCTGTTTTTT | CASSLRLVGSGSRGELFF | TRBJ2-2 | TRBV7-2 | NA | TRBD2